This record concerns one T cell receptor beta chain sequence. CDR1 and CDR2 (germline): KGHDR, SFDVKD. The CDR3 runs to 15 residues. V lost 2 bases and J lost 6, with 13 bases in between. As processed by the authors: The assay estimated nucleated cells by amplifying reference gene primers. Assay: immunoSEQ multiplex PCR; the TCRdb copy retains only in-frame clones and omits some. V, J and clone size were drawn from that table, and D and trimming were deduced from the DNA. The sample contains 350,000 to 400,000 clones, around 89% of which appear only once. This specimen belongs to a study of blood T cell repertoires in COVID-19. At the level of the study: PBMCs, B-cell-depleted T cells, or T cells provided the cDNA or gDNA that made up the material.

What the recovered Cohort 3 donors had was two negative PCRs, clearance, or symptom resolution. The sequence came from a man between 18 and 35 years old who had recovered from COVID-19. The chain has TRBV24-1 and TRBJ2-1, with TRBD2 as a possible D gene (6 bases). Material: PBMCs or T cells enriched from blood (not recorded which). CDR3 in amino acids: CATSDYRGWINEQFF. CDR3 DNA sequence: TGTGCCACCAGTGATTACCGGGGGTGGATCAATGAGCAGTTCTTC.